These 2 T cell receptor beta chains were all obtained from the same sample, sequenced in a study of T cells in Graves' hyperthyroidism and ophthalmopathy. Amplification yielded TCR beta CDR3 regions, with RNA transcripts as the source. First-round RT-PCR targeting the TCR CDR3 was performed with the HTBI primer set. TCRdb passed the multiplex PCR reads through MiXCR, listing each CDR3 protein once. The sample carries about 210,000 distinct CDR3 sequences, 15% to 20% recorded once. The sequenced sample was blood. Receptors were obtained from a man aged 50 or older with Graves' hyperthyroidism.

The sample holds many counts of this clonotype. CDR3 sequence (DNA): TGTGCCAGCAGTTTGGACAGCGAAACCTCCTACAATGAGCAGTTCTTC. Protein product: CASSLDSETSYNEQFF. The V gene is TRBV28, the J gene TRBJ2-1; D may be TRBD1 (6 bases). Trimming removed 3 bases from V and 0 bases from J, with 12 bases in between. This CDR3 comprises 16 residues. Germline lookup yields CDR1 MDHEN and CDR2 SYDVKM.

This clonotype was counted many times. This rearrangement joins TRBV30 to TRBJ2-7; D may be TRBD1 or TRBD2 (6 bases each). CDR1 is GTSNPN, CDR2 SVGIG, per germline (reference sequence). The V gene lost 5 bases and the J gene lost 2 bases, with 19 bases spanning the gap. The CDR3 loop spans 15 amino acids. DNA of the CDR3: TGTGCCTGGGCCACCGGGGGCCCGAGCGCCTACGAGCAGTACTTC. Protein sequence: CAWATGGPSAYEQYF.